This TCR beta chain was obtained from a study of T cells after yellow fever vaccination. V trimming: 2 bases; J trimming: 4 bases; junction bases outside the gene matches: 3. The CDR3 has 15 residues. Germline V lookup: CDR1 MNHNS, CDR2 SASEGT. This clonotype was observed at least ten times. Each CDR3 protein is one row after TCRdb ran MiXCR on the 5' RACE reads. The sample carries about 350,000 distinct CDR3 sequences, approximately 10% recorded once. The specimen comprised PBMCs, sampled on the day of the first yellow fever vaccination. V and J are TRBV6-1 and TRBJ2-5, with TRBD2 matching 11 bases. This clonotype originated in a man between 18 and 35 years old who received the YFV17D yellow fever vaccine. This CDR3 is CASSELAGGPETQYF. The CDR3 bases are TGTGCCAGCAGTGAATTAGCGGGGGGGCCAGAGACCCAGTACTTC.